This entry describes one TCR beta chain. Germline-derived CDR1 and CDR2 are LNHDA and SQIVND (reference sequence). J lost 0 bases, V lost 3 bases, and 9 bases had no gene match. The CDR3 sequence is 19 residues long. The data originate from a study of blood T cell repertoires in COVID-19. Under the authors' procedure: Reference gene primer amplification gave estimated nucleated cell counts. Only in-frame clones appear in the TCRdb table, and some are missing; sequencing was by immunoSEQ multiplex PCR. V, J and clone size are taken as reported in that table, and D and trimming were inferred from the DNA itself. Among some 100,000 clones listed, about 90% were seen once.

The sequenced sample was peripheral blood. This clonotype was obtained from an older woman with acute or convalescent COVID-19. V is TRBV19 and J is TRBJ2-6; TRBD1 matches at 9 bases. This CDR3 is CASSIGQGRVSSGANVLTF. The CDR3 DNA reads TGTGCCAGTAGTATCGGACAGGGGCGAGTAAGCTCTGGGGCCAACGTCCTGACTTTC.